This T cell receptor (beta chain) is from a study of blood T cell repertoires in COVID-19. Across the study: Samples of COVID-19 (acute and convalescent) were obtained from the United States, Italy and Spain. In each case, the material was cDNA or gDNA derived from T cells, B-cell-depleted T cells, or PBMCs.

Recruits, aged about 18 to 95 years, lived in 25 or so US areas. Cohort placement rested on clinical history that participants reported themselves. Method: immunoSEQ multiplex PCR; TCRdb's copy keeps in-frame clones and lacks some. This sample has over 300,000 clones; 80% to 90% occur once, and the top ten carry 10%. CDR3 length: 15 amino acids. V shed 1 base, J shed 7 bases, and the junction held 7 bases outside the gene matches. The V gene's germline CDR1 is LGHDT and CDR2 YNNKEL (reference sequence). Specimen: PBMCs or T cells enriched from blood (not recorded which). The chain carries TRBV3-1 (or the pseudogene TRBV3-2) and TRBJ1-5, with 7 bases aligning to TRBD1. The sequence was collected from a woman younger than 35 who had recovered from COVID-19. CDR3 sequence: CASSQGQGGQQPQHF. The CDR3 DNA reads as TGTGCCAGCAGCCAAGGGCAGGGGGGACAGCAGCCCCAGCATTTT.